Following are 31 T cell receptor beta chains from one sample sequenced in a study of blood T cell repertoires in COVID-19. This table comes from immunoSEQ multiplex PCR, and its TCRdb copy is limited to in-frame clones, with some not included. Counted here are approximately 100,000 clones, nearly 90% occurring once; the ten biggest clones make up about 5%. The material sequenced was peripheral blood. These TCRs come from a man between 65 and 85 years old with acute or convalescent COVID-19.

The V gene is TRBV18, the J gene TRBJ1-1, with TRBD1 matching 9 bases. The CDR3 covers 14 residues. CDR1 KGHSH and CDR2 LQKENI come from the germline V gene. The J segment lost 11 bases and the V segment lost 0 bases, leaving 7 bases of the junction unmatched. This CDR3 reads CASSPPGQGAHAFF. In nucleotides, the CDR3 is TGTGCCAGCTCACCACCGGGACAGGGAGCGCACGCTTTCTTT.

Concerning this clone: The junction does not match germline at one end; this may be a read error. The J gene is TRBJ1-4, the V gene TRBV29-1; 7 nucleotides agree with TRBD1. Germline values: CDR1 SQVTM, CDR2 ANQGSEA. The CDR3 has 13 residues. The CDR3 sequence is CSVEGQGNQKLFF. For the CDR3, the DNA is TGCAGCGTTGAAGGACAGGGTAATCAAAAACTGTTTTTT.

The chain joins TRBV6-5 to TRBJ2-7; perhaps TRBD2 as D (5 bases). CDR3 size: 13 residues. The V end was cut by 0 bases, the J end by 6 bases, with 9 bases between. Germline V CDR1 and CDR2: MNHEY, SVGAGI. CDR3 amino acids: CASSYSREAEQYF. The CDR3 DNA is TGTGCCAGCAGTTACTCGAGGGAAGCCGAGCAGTACTTC.

The chain has TRBV27 and TRBJ1-5; TRBD1 is a possible D gene (5 bases). V was shortened by 4 bases and J by 6 bases, with 10 bases between the two germline ends. The V gene's germline CDR1 is MNHEY and CDR2 SMNVEV (reference sequence). This CDR3 has 13 residues. For the CDR3, the DNA is TGTGCCAGCAGTTGGGGCATAAGTCAGCCCCAGCATTTT. Encoded protein: CASSWGISQPQHF.

This chain's CDR3 is CASSPGRGSNYEQYF. DNA of the CDR3: TGCGCCAGCAGCCCCGGACGGGGATCCAACTACGAGCAGTACTTC. The chain carries TRBV5-1 and TRBJ2-7, with D maybe TRBD2 (5 bases). Per the germline V gene, CDR1 is SGHRS and CDR2 is YFSETQ. Trimming cost V 4 bases and J 3 bases, with 17 bases left between them. The CDR3 runs 15 residues. Drawing the rest from reference TRBV5-1 and TRBJ2-7, the complete variable domain is KAGVTQTPRYLIKTRGQQVTLSCSPISGHRSVSWYQQTPGQGLQFLFEYFSETQRNKGNFPGRFSGRQFSNSRSEMNVSTLELGDSALYLCASSPGRGSNYEQYFGPGTRLTVT.

The genes are TRBV3-1 (or the pseudogene TRBV3-2) and TRBJ2-2, with TRBD1 matching 8 bases. Germline lookup yields CDR1 LGHDT and CDR2 YNNKEL (reference sequence). V was pared by 0 bases and J by 5 bases, with 17 bases of the junction left unmatched. The CDR3 spans 20 residues. The chain's CDR3 is CASSQDPRDRRPLETGELFF. The CDR3 DNA reads as TGTGCCAGCAGCCAAGATCCCCGGGACAGGCGCCCTTTAGAGACCGGGGAGCTGTTTTTT.

This clone occurred many times. CDR3 sequence: CASSLNVRENEKLFF. The DNA for the CDR3 is TGTGCCAGCAGCTTAAATGTGCGGGAGAATGAAAAACTGTTTTTT. The chain employs TRBV7-9 and TRBJ1-4; D is unresolved. The CDR3 loop spans 15 amino acids. V was cut by 2 bases and J by 5 bases, with 12 bases left in between. The germline CDR1 and CDR2 sequences are SEHNR and FQNEAQ (reference sequence).

This clone was found once. This chain uses TRBV11-2 with TRBJ2-5, with 9 positions matching TRBD2. CDR1 and CDR2 from the germline V gene are SGHAT and FQNNGV. The length of the CDR3 is 15 residues. The trim removed 1 base at V and 5 bases at J, leaving 5 bases unmatched. Here the CDR3 reads CASSLARGGPETQYF. CDR3 in DNA: TGTGCCAGCAGCTTAGCGCGGGGGGGCCCGGAGACCCAGTACTTC.

The rearrangement links TRBV5-1 to TRBJ1-4; the match to TRBD1 covers 10 bases. After removal of 0 bases from V and 6 bases from J, the junction contained 2 bases not matched to a gene. The CDR3 contains 15 residues. Looked up from germline, CDR1 is SGHRS and CDR2 is YFSETQ. The CDR3 sequence: CASSLEGQGYEKLFF. CDR3 nucleotide sequence: TGCGCCAGCAGCTTGGAGGGACAGGGGTATGAAAAACTGTTTTTT.

The chain combines TRBV27 with TRBJ1-2; 8 bases agree with TRBD1. The V segment lost 5 bases and the J segment 8 bases; nucleotides outside the gene matches: 10. CDR3 length: 14 residues. Germline V gene data show CDR1 as MNHEY and CDR2 as SMNVEV (reference sequence). CDR3 in amino acids: CASSPGAGGEGYTF. CDR3 DNA sequence: TGTGCCAGCAGTCCGGGGGCAGGGGGCGAAGGCTACACCTTC.

This chain uses TRBV18 with TRBJ1-4; 10 positions match TRBD1. The germline V gene has CDR1 KGHSH and CDR2 LQKENI. This CDR3 has 14 amino acids. Trimming removed 3 bases from V and 8 bases from J; junction bases left unmatched: 3. CDR3 sequence: CASSPGTGDEKLFF. The CDR3 nucleotides are TGTGCCAGCTCACCCGGGACAGGGGACGAAAAACTGTTTTTT. Full variable domain (remainder filled in from reference TRBV18 and TRBJ1-4): NAGVMQNPRHLVRRRGQEARLRCSPMKGHSHVYWYRQLPEEGLKFMVYLQKENIIDESGMPKERFSAEFPKEGPSILRIQQVVRGDSAAYFCASSPGTGDEKLFFGSGTQLSVL.

The gene calls are TRBV29-1 and TRBJ1-4, with 11 bases fitting TRBD1. V dropped 4 bases and J dropped 7; count of bases not matched to a gene: 8. The CDR3 runs to 15 residues. Per the germline V gene, CDR1 is SQVTM and CDR2 is ANQGSEA. CDR3 DNA sequence: TGCAGCGTTGGCCCGGGACAGGGGGACAGTGAAAAACTGTTTTTT. It is translated as CSVGPGQGDSEKLFF.

The chain links TRBV10-3 to TRBJ1-2; TRBD1 is a possible D gene (5 bases). Germline V lookup: CDR1 ENHRY, CDR2 SYGVKD. CDR3 length: 16 residues. Trimming removed 8 bases at V and 4 bases at J, with 23 bases between. CDR3 nucleotides: TGTGCCATCTTCCAAGGAGGGGTCCCCCCGCTCTATGGCTACACCTTC. Its translation is CAIFQGGVPPLYGYTF.

Here the CDR3 DNA reads TGTGCCAGCGGATGGTCGACAGGGAATGGCTACACCTTC. This encodes CASGWSTGNGYTF. V gene TRBV27 combines with J gene TRBJ1-2, with TRBD1 matching over 7 bases. Germline loops: CDR1 MNHEY, CDR2 SMNVEV (reference sequence). Trimming removed 8 bases from V and 6 bases from J; junction bases left unmatched: 9. The CDR3 runs to 13 residues.

The table lists this clone with a few counts. J is TRBJ2-1 and V is TRBV2; 13 bases are a match to TRBD2. Germline CDR1 reads SNHLY; CDR2 reads FYNNEI. This CDR3 is 14 amino acids long. V gave up 8 bases and J gave up 7 bases; unmatched junction bases: 5. DNA of the CDR3: TGTGCCAGCGAGACTAGCGGGGGGCGTAATGAGCAGTTCTTC. As protein: CASETSGGRNEQFF.

The V call is TRBV2, the J call TRBJ2-3, with D possibly TRBD2 on 6 matching bases. The germline gives CDR1 SNHLY, CDR2 FYNNEI. The CDR3 sequence is 15 residues long. V lost 2 bases and J 4 bases, leaving 13 bases between the germline ends. CDR3: CASSERAGGADTQYF. The CDR3 DNA sequence: TGTGCCAGCAGTGAAAGGGCAGGAGGGGCAGATACGCAGTATTTT.

This clone was observed a few times. This chain uses TRBV28 with TRBJ2-5, with D perhaps matching TRBD1 (6 bases). V was pared by 5 bases and J by 0 bases, with 10 bases between. CDR3 length equals 14 residues. Per the germline V gene, CDR1 is MDHEN and CDR2 is SYDVKM. The CDR3 loop is CASSPGTYQETQYF. Here the CDR3 DNA reads TGTGCCAGCAGTCCCGGGACATACCAAGAGACCCAGTACTTC.

This chain links TRBV15 with TRBJ2-5; D is possibly TRBD2 (6 bases). Germline V lookup: CDR1 LNHNV, CDR2 YYDKDF (reference sequence). The V gene lost 3 bases and the J gene lost 2 bases, with 13 bases spanning the gap. The CDR3 length is 15 residues. CDR3 nucleotide sequence: TGTGCCACCAGCAGCGGTAGCGGAGCACAAGAGACCCAGTACTTC. It encodes CATSSGSGAQETQYF. The complete variable domain, with remaining parts taken from reference TRBV15 and TRBJ2-5, reads DAMVIQNPRYQVTQFGKPVTLSCSQTLNHNVMYWYQQKSSQAPKLLFHYYDKDFNNEADTPDNFQSRRPNTSFCFLDIRSPGLGDTAMYLCATSSGSGAQETQYFGPGTRLLVL.

The chain carries TRBV7-9 and TRBJ1-6; tentatively, D is TRBD1 (6 bases). This CDR3 comprises 15 residues. CDR1 and CDR2 from the germline V gene are SEHNR and FQNEAQ (reference sequence). V lost 5 bases, J lost 5 bases, and 13 bases lay in between. This chain's CDR3 is CASSPPTGNNSPLHF. The DNA of the CDR3 is TGTGCCAGCAGCCCCCCGACAGGCAATAATTCACCCCTCCACTTT.

The chain recombines TRBV14 with TRBJ2-7, with 8 bases fitting TRBD2. The V segment lost 3 bases and the J segment 5 bases; nucleotides outside the gene matches: 12. Germline CDR1 and CDR2: SGHDN and FVKESK. The CDR3 is made up of 16 amino acids. Here the CDR3 DNA reads TGTGCCAGCAGCCACTCACCCGGACGGGGGGGCAACGAGCAGTACGTC. Protein: CASSHSPGRGGNEQYV.

The chain recombines TRBV5-4 with TRBJ1-5, with D uncertain. With 0 bases removed from V and 0 bases from J, the gap between germline ends came to 4 bases. This CDR3 spans 14 amino acids. Germline CDR1 SGHNT, CDR2 YYREEE (reference sequence). CDR3 nucleotides: TGTGCCAGCAGCTTGGAGCCTAGCAATCAGCCCCAGCATTTT. Protein: CASSLEPSNQPQHF.

This clone has more than one count but fewer than ten. The CDR3 loop reads CASSRPPLHF. The CDR3 DNA sequence: TGCGCCAGCAGCCGTCCACCCCTCCACTTT. This chain links TRBV23-1 with TRBJ1-6; D call uncertain. TRBV23-1 qualifies as an ORF whose function is uncertain. The CDR3 is made up of 10 amino acids. The ends were cut back, 6 bases at V and 11 bases at J, with 5 bases in the middle.

The chain couples TRBV6-5 to TRBJ1-6, with 7 bases identical to TRBD1. The V segment lost 8 bases and the J segment 7 bases; nucleotides outside the gene matches: 8. The CDR3 loop spans 14 amino acids. Germline values: CDR1 MNHEY, CDR2 SVGAGI. CDR3 sequence reads: CASRTGHLNSPLHF. CDR3 DNA: TGTGCCAGCCGGACAGGCCATTTGAATTCACCCCTCCACTTT.

The chain joins TRBV28 to TRBJ1-4, with D possibly matching TRBD1 (5 bases). Deletions cut 5 bases from V and 6 bases from J, with 16 bases between. The CDR3 contains 15 residues. The germline gives CDR1 MDHEN, CDR2 SYDVKM. The CDR3 loop reads CASSQSRAGDEKLFF. The CDR3 DNA reads as TGTGCCAGCAGTCAGAGCAGGGCGGGGGATGAAAAACTGTTTTTT.

The gene calls are TRBV7-4 and TRBJ2-7; 12 nucleotides line up with TRBD2. V was pared by 3 bases and J by 4 bases, with 7 bases of the junction left unmatched. Germline V gene data show CDR1 as SGHVT and CDR2 as SQSDAQ. The CDR3 runs to 16 residues. CDR3: CASSFLTSGGGYEQYV. DNA of the CDR3: TGTGCCAGCAGCTTCCTGACTAGCGGGGGCGGGTACGAGCAGTACGTC.

The rearrangement links TRBV6-6 to TRBJ2-2, with 9 bases matching TRBD1. Germline CDR1 is MNHNY and CDR2 is SVGAGI (reference sequence). V was clipped by 6 bases and J by 0 bases; unmatched bases: 5. This CDR3 contains 16 residues. CDR3 region: CASSQRQGANTGELFF. The CDR3 nucleotides are TGTGCCAGCAGCCAACGACAGGGGGCGAACACCGGGGAGCTGTTTTTT.

V gene TRBV5-1 combines with J gene TRBJ1-2, with D unresolved. The CDR3 spans 13 residues. Deletions cut 0 bases from V and 1 base from J, with 4 bases between. The germline V gene encodes CDR1 SGHRS and CDR2 YFSETQ. The chain's CDR3 is CASSLELNYGYTF. In nucleotides, the CDR3 is TGCGCCAGCAGCTTGGAACTTAACTATGGCTACACCTTC. Full variable domain (outside the CDR3, taken from reference TRBV5-1 and TRBJ1-2): KAGVTQTPRYLIKTRGQQVTLSCSPISGHRSVSWYQQTPGQGLQFLFEYFSETQRNKGNFPGRFSGRQFSNSRSEMNVSTLELGDSALYLCASSLELNYGYTFGSGTRLTVV.

V is TRBV5-1 and J is TRBJ2-2; possible D gene TRBD1, 6 bases. The V and J ends lost 7 bases and 7 bases respectively, with 20 bases between them. Germline CDR1 and CDR2: SGHRS and YFSETQ. This CDR3 contains 15 residues. The CDR3 spells CASGPSRGGFGELFF. The CDR3 region has the DNA TGCGCCAGCGGACCCTCAAGAGGGGGTTTCGGGGAGCTGTTTTTT.

The chain combines TRBV15 with TRBJ2-5; D is perhaps TRBD1 (6 bases). The CDR3 contains 13 residues. Germline loops: CDR1 LNHNV, CDR2 YYDKDF (reference sequence). V lost 3 bases to trimming and J lost 5 bases, with 10 bases between them. The CDR3: CATSSTGLETQYF. CDR3 in DNA: TGTGCCACCAGCAGTACAGGGTTGGAGACCCAGTACTTC.

This rearrangement joins TRBV28 to TRBJ1-5; D not certain. The V and J ends lost 7 bases and 5 bases respectively, with 15 bases between them. There are 14 residues in the CDR3. Germline CDR1 and CDR2: MDHEN and SYDVKM. The CDR3 sequence is CASITQQSHQPQHF. The CDR3 nucleotides read TGTGCCAGCATAACCCAACAGTCTCATCAGCCCCAGCATTTT.

The rearrangement links TRBV11-2 to TRBJ2-5; the match to TRBD1 covers 8 bases. CDR3 length: 14 amino acids. From germline, CDR1 is SGHAT and CDR2 FQNNGV. Trimming took 5 bases from V and 1 from J; bases not matched to a gene: 3. CDR3 nucleotides: TGTGCCAGCAGCCCGGGACAGGCCCAAGAGACCCAGTACTTC. Translation gives CASSPGQAQETQYF.